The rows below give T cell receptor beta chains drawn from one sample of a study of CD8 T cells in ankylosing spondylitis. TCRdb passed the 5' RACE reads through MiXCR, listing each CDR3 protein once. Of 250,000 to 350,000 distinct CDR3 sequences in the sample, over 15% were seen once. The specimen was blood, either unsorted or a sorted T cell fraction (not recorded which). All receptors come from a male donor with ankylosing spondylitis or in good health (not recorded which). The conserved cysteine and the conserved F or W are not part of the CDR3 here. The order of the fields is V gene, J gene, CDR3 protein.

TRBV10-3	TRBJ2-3	AISESSGVATQY
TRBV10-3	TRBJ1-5	AISNGVSAGQPQH
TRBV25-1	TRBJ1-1	ASSDAVVDTEAF
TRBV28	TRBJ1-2	ASSLGILMSGYT
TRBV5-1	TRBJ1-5	ASSLESGGGNQPQH
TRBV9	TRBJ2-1	ASTTGENEQF
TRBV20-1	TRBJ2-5	SAIGDWETQY
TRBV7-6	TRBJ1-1	ASSLLNTAAF
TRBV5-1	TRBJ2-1	ASSWRVSGRNNEQF
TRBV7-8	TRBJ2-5	ASNPLTVQETQY
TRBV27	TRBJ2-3	ASGRGDTDTQY
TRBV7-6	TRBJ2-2	ASSLAHTGELF
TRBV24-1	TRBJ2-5	ATSPSGRAQETQY
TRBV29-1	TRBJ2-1	SVEPRVGAGGGNEQF
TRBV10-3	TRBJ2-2	AITTTREATGELF
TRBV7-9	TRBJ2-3	ASSLVDGHTDTQY
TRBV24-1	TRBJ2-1	ATSDGREKDSEQF
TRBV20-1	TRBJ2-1	SAPDSGRALSSYNEQF
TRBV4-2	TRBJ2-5	ASSPTGQIQETQY
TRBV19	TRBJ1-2	ASNRDASNYGYT
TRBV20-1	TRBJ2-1	SNQIGGFMNEQF
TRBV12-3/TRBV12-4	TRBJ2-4	ASSPRQGRGIQY
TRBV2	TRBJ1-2	ASSDQGTSYT
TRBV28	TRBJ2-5	ASSLGGQQETQY
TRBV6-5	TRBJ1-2	ASSYSGADYGYT
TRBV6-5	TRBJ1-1	ASSTGVSEAF
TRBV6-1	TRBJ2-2	ASSPPGRLTGELF
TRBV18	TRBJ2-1	ASSATSGGTNEQF
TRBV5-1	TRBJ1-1	ASSFTVNTEAF
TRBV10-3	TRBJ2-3	AISATSGASTDTQY
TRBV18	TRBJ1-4	ASSRTGINEKLF
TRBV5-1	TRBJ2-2	ASSLGQITGELF
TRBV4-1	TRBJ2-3	ASSQDYSLVDTQY
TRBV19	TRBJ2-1	ASSQLAGSSYNEQF
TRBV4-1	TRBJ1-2	ASSPNGGTPYGYT
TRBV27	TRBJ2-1	ASSLSTFNEQF
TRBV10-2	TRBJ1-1	ASTDSTEAF
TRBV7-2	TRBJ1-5	TSSLKGGRQPQH
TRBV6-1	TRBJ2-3	ASSGTGLSTDTQY